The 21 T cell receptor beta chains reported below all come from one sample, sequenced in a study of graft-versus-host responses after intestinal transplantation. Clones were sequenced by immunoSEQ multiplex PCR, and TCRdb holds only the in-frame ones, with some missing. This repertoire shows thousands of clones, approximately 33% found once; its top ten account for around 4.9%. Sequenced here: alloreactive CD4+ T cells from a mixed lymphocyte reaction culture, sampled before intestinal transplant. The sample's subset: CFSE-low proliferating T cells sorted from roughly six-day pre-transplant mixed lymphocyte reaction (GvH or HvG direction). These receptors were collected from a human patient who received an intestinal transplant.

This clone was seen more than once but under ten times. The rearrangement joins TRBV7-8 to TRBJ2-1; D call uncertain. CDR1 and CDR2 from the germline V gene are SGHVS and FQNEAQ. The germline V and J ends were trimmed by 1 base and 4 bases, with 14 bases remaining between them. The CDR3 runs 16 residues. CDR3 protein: CASSLVAAVVYNEQFF. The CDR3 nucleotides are TGTGCCAGCAGCTTAGTCGCGGCCGTCGTTTACAATGAGCAGTTCTTC.

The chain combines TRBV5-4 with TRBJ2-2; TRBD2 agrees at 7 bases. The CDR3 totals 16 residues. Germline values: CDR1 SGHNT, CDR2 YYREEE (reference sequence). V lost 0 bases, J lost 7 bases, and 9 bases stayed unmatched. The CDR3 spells CASSLDGGGQIGELFF. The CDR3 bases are TGTGCCAGCAGCTTGGATGGGGGAGGGCAAATCGGGGAGCTGTTTTTT.

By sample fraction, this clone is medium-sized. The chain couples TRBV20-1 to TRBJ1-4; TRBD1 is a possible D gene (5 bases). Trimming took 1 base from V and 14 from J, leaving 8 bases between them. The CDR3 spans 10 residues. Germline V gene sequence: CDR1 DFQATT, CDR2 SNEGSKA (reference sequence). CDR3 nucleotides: TGCAGTGCTAGAGCCACAGGTCTGTTTTTT. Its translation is CSARATGLFF.

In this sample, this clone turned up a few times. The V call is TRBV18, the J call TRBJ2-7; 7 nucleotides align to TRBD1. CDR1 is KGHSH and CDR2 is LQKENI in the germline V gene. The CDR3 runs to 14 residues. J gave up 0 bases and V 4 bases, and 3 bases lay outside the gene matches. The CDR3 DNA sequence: TGTGCCAGCTCACTGACAGGGAGCTCCTACGAGCAGTACTTC. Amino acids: CASSLTGSSYEQYF.

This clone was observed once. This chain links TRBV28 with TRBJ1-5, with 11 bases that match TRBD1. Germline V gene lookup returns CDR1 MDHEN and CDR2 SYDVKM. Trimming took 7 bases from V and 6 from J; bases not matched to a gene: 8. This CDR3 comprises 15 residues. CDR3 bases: TGTGCCAGCACTCCAGGGACAGGGGGGAGTCAGCCCCAGCATTTT. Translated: CASTPGTGGSQPQHF.

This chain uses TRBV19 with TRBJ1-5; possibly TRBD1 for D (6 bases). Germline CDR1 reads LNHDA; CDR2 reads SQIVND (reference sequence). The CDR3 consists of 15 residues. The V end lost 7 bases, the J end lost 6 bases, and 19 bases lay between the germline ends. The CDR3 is CASTIDRISSQPQHF. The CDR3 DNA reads TGTGCCAGTACCATCGACAGGATATCTAGTCAGCCCCAGCATTTT.

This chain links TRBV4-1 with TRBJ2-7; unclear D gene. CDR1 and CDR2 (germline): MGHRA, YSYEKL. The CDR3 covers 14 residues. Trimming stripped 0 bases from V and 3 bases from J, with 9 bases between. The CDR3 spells CASSQDLSYYEQYF. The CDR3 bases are TGCGCCAGCAGCCAAGATTTGTCTTACTACGAGCAGTACTTC.

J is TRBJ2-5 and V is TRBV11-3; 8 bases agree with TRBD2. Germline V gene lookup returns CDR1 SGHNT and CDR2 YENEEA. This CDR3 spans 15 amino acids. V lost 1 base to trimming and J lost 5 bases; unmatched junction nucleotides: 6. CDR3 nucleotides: TGTGCCAGCAGCTTAGCGGGAGGGCCGACGGAGACCCAGTACTTC. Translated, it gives CASSLAGGPTETQYF.

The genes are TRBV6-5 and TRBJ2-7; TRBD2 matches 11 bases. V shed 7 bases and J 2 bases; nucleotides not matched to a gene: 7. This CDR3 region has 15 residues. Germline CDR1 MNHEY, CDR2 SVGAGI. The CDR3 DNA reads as TGTGCCAGCAAACCCGGGACTAGCGGCGCCTACGAGCAGTACTTC. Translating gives CASKPGTSGAYEQYF.

CDR3 sequence: CASTVRTGPLTGELFF. CDR3 coding DNA: TGTGCCAGCACCGTAAGGACTGGGCCTTTAACCGGGGAGCTGTTTTTT. The chain has TRBV28 and TRBJ2-2, with a possible D match to TRBD2 (5 bases). This CDR3 region has 16 residues. V was trimmed by 7 bases and J by 5 bases, leaving 20 bases between them. Germline assignment: CDR1 MDHEN and CDR2 SYDVKM. Full variable domain (rest looked up from reference TRBV28 and TRBJ2-2): DVKVTQSSRYLVKRTGEKVFLECVQDMDHENMFWYRQDPGLGLRLIYFSYDVKMKEKGDIPEGYSVSREKKERFSLILESASTNQTSMYLCASTVRTGPLTGELFFGEGSRLTVL.

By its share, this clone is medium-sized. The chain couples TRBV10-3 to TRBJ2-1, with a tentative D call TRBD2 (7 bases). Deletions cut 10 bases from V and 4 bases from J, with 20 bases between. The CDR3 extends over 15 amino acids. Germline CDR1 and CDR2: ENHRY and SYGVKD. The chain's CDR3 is CATGGGGIGYNEQFF. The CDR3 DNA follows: TGTGCCACCGGGGGAGGGGGGATAGGATACAATGAGCAGTTCTTC.

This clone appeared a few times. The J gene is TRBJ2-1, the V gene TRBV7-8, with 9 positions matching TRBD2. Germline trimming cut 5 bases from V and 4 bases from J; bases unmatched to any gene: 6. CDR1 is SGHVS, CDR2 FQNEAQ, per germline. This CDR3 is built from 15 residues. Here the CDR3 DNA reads TGTGCCAGCAGCCCCCGGACTAGCGAATACAATGAGCAGTTCTTC. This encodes CASSPRTSEYNEQFF.

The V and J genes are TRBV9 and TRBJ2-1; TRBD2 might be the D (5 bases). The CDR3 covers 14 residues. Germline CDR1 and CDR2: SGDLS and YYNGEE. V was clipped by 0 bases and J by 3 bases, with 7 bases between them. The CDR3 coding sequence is TGTGCCAGCAGCGTAGCCGGGAACTACAATGAGCAGTTCTTC. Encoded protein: CASSVAGNYNEQFF. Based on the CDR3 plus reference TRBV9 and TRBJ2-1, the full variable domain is DSGVTQTPKHLITATGQRVTLRCSPRSGDLSVYWYQQSLDQGLQFLIQYYNGEERAKGNILERFSAQQFPDLHSELNLSSLELGDSALYFCASSVAGNYNEQFFGPGTRLTVL.

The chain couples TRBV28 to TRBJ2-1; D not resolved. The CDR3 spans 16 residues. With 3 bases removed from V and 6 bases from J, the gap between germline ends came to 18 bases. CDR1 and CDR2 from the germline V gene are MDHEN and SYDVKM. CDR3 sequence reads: CASSFPTSLGGNEQFF. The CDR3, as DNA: TGTGCCAGCAGTTTCCCCACTTCTTTAGGCGGCAATGAGCAGTTCTTC.

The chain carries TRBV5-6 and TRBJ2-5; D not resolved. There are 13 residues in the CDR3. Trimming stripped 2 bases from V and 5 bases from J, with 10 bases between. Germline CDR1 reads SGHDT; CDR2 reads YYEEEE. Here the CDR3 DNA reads TGTGCCAGCAGCTTCAACCCACGGGAGACCCAGTACTTC. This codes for CASSFNPRETQYF.

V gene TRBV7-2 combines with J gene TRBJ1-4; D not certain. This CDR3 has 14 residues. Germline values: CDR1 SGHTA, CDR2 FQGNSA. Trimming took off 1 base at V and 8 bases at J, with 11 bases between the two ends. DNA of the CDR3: TGTGCCAGCAGCTTAGGGGCTTTCTACGAAAAACTGTTTTTT. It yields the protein CASSLGAFYEKLFF.

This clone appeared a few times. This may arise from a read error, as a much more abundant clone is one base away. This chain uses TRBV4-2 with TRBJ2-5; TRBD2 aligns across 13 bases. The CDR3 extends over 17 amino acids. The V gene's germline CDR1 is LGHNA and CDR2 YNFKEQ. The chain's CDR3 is CAGSRGGGLAGQETQYF. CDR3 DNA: TGTGCCGGCAGCCGCGGCGGGGGACTAGCGGGGCAAGAGACCCAGTACTTC.

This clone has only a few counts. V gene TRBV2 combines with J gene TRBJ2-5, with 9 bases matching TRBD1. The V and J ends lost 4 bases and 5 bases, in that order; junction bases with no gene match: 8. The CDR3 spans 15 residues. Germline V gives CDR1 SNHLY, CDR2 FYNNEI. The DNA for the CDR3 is TGTGCCAGCAGTGGAAACAGGGGGCGGGAGGAGACCCAGTACTTC. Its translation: CASSGNRGREETQYF.

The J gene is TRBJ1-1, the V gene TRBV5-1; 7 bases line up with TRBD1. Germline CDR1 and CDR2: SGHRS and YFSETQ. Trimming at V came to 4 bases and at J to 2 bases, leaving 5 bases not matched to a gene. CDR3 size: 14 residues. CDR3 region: CASSPGGINTEAFF. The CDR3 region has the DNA TGCGCCAGCAGCCCAGGGGGAATTAACACTGAAGCTTTCTTT.

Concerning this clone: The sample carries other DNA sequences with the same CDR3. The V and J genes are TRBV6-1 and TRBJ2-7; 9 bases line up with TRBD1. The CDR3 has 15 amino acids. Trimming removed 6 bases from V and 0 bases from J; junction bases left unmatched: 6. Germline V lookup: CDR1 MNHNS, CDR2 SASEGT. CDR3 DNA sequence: TGTGCCAGCAGACCAGCGACAGGGGGCTCCTACGAGCAGTACTTC. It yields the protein CASRPATGGSYEQYF.

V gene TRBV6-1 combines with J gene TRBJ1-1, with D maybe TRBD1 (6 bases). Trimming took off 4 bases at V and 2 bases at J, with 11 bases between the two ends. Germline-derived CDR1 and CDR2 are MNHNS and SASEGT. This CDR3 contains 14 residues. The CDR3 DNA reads TGTGCCAGCAGTGGGACAGCCCATAACACTGAAGCTTTCTTT. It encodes CASSGTAHNTEAFF.